This T cell receptor beta chain originates from a study of cytomegalovirus exposure and HLA in healthy donors. Every donor was a healthy person donating bone marrow. Concerning this clone: Its antigen remains unidentified.

Germline values: CDR1 LNHDA, CDR2 SQIVND (reference sequence). The CDR3 totals 12 residues. V lost 3 bases, J lost 5 bases, and 7 bases lay in between. Study findings and constraints: TCR sequences were mostly rare, though some public TCRs occurred in many donors. For TCR beta chains, V- and J-gene trimming was later linked to a missense DCLRE1C variant.

PCR amplification relied on 60 Vbeta primers (plus 13 Jbeta primers). TCRdb's copy holds only in-frame clones and misses some; the assay was immunoSEQ multiplex PCR. This sample has over 100,000 clones; 50% to 65% occur once, and the top ten carry about a tenth. The TCR was taken from a man aged 40-50 years in good health and CMV-seropositive. The chain joins TRBV19 to TRBJ2-5, with TRBD2 as a possible D gene (6 bases). Sequencing used PBMCs. The CDR3 sequence: CASSMSGETQYF. Here the CDR3 DNA reads TGTGCCAGTAGTATGAGCGGGGAGACCCAGTACTTC. Combining the CDR3 with reference TRBV19 and TRBJ2-5 gives the whole variable domain DGGITQSPKYLFRKEGQNVTLSCEQNLNHDAMYWYRQDPGQGLRLIYYSQIVNDFQKGDIAEGYSVSREKKESFPLTVTSAQKNPTAFYLCASSMSGETQYFGPGTRLLVL.